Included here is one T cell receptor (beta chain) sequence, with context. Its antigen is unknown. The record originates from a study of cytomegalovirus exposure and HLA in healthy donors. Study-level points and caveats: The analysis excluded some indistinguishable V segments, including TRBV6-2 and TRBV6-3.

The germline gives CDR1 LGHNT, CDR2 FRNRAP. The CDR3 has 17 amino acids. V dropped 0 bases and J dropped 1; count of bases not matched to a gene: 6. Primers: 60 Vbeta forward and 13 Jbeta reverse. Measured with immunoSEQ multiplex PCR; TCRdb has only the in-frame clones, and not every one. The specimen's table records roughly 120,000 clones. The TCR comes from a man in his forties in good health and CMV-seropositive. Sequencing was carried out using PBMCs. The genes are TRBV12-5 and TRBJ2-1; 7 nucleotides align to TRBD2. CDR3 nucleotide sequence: TGTGCTAGTGGTTTGGTTACCGAGCGGGAATCCTACAATGAGCAGTTCTTC. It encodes CASGLVTERESYNEQFF.